The sequence of this T cell receptor beta chain was determined in a study of CD8+CD57+ T cells in acquired aplastic anemia. V lost 1 base and J lost 0, with 13 bases in between. Germline assignment: CDR1 SEHNR and CDR2 FQNEAQ (reference sequence). The CDR3 extends over 17 amino acids. Before being chosen for sequencing, patients had shown CD8+CD57+ cell expansion by flow cytometry. This clonotype was found many times. Genomic DNA served as template for TCR beta VDJ and CDR3 profiling. TCRdb called the reads again in MiXCR, with one record for every CDR3 protein. This table holds about 160,000 distinct CDR3 sequences, about half found once.

The chain employs TRBV7-9 and TRBJ1-3, with unresolved D. The sequence was obtained from a human donor with aplastic anemia. The sequenced sample consisted of sorted CD4+, CD8+, or CD8+CD57+ T cells (not recorded which) from PBMCs. CDR3 sequence (DNA): TGTGCCAGCAGCTTAGGCGGGAGACCCGGCTCTGGAAACACCATATATTTT. It translates to CASSLGGRPGSGNTIYF.